A single sample is the source of the 31 T cell receptor beta chains below, sequenced in a study of CXCR3-negative and CXCR3-positive naive CD8 T cells (dated by TCRdb to the late 2010s). The reads were generated on a NextSeq 550. The Human TCR Profiling Kit (MiLaboratory) was used to make UMI-labeled 5' RACE TRB cDNA libraries. TCRdb reprocessed the sequencing reads and holds a single record per CDR3 protein sequence, with no DNA. The table for this sample lists about 150,000 distinct CDR3 sequences. The top ten constitute about 0.48% of the sample. What the work shows at the level of the full study, not this receptor alone: TRB CDR3s from CXCR3-positive naive cells showed higher hydrophobicity (lower Kidera factor 4), lower energy, and higher strength and volume indices than CXCR3-negative naive cells.

These receptors lack a known antigen. The specimen sequenced was naive CXCR3+ CD8+ T cells from blood. This specimen's cell subset or site label, per the study, means: CD45RO-CCR7+CD27+CD95- naive CD8+ T cells expressing CXCR3 (TNR3+). These receptors were collected from a human donor in good health. Some clones in this sample may be carry-over from other donors' samples.

V gene TRBV7-9 combines with J gene TRBJ2-3; no DNA is available, so the TRBD2 call from TCRdb remains unchecked. The CDR3 covers 18 residues. Germline-derived CDR1 and CDR2 are SEHNR and FQNEAQ (reference sequence). This CDR3 is CASSPFGRALSSTDTQYF.

CDR3 sequence reads: CATFGIAGGPEYEQYF. V usage is TRBV10-3 and J usage is TRBJ2-7; the TRBD2 assignment by TCRdb is unverifiable without DNA. This CDR3 is 16 amino acids long. Germline V gene data show CDR1 as ENHRY and CDR2 as SYGVKD.

CDR3 loop: CASSYSDDNQPQHF. The rearrangement links TRBV6-6 to TRBJ1-5. The CDR3 loop spans 14 amino acids. Per the germline V gene, CDR1 is MNHNY and CDR2 is SVGAGI (reference sequence).

The V gene is TRBV7-6, the J gene TRBJ1-4. Germline CDR1 SGHVS, CDR2 FNYEAQ. This CDR3 region has 16 residues. CDR3 protein: CASSFMSASPNEKLFF. Full variable domain (outside the CDR3, taken from reference TRBV7-6 and TRBJ1-4): GAGVSQSPRYKVTKRGQDVALRCDPISGHVSLYWYRQALGQGPEFLTYFNYEAQQDKSGLPNDRFSAERPEGSISTLTIQRTEQRDSAMYRCASSFMSASPNEKLFFGSGTQLSVL.

The V and J genes are TRBV7-9 and TRBJ2-1; there is no DNA to check the TCRdb D call of TRBD2. Germline V gene data show CDR1 as SEHNR and CDR2 as FQNEAQ (reference sequence). CDR3 size: 16 residues. The CDR3 reads CASSASGTSGSYEQFF.

The V gene is TRBV29-1, the J gene TRBJ2-7; TCRdb's D gene call, TRBD2, goes unchecked for lack of DNA. Per germline, CDR1 SQVTM and CDR2 ANQGSEA. The CDR3 contains 13 residues. The CDR3 sequence is CSVVTSGSTEQYF.

This sequence joins TRBV2 and TRBJ2-5; there is no DNA to check the TCRdb D call of TRBD1. Germline V gene lookup returns CDR1 SNHLY and CDR2 FYNNEI. The length of the CDR3 is 15 residues. CDR3: CASSEAGTRQETQYF.

The J gene is TRBJ2-1, the V gene TRBV20-1; checking the TCRdb D call of TRBD2 is not possible without DNA. Germline assignment: CDR1 DFQATT and CDR2 SNEGSKA (reference sequence). The CDR3 has 15 residues. The chain's CDR3 is CSARESGGLENEQFF.

This CDR3 is CASSFYLGQVEEQYF. This sequence joins TRBV11-2 and TRBJ2-7; the D call of TRBD1 rests on TCRdb alone, since no DNA is present to check it. CDR3 size: 15 residues. CDR1 SGHAT and CDR2 FQNNGV come from the germline V gene.

The chain employs TRBV20-1 and TRBJ1-3. This CDR3 is 17 amino acids long. Germline lookup yields CDR1 DFQATT and CDR2 SNEGSKA (reference sequence). CDR3 amino acids: CSARGPGKQSSGNTIYF.

CDR3 sequence reads: CASSLQPEAFF. V and J are TRBV7-9 and TRBJ1-1. CDR1 is SEHNR and CDR2 is FQNEAQ in the germline V gene (reference sequence). This CDR3 has 11 residues.

The chain joins TRBV6-2 or TRBV6-3 to TRBJ2-1; the TCRdb call, TRBD2, lacks DNA for checking. This CDR3 spans 14 amino acids. Germline loops: CDR1 MNHEY, CDR2 SVGEGT. CDR3: CASSYWAGVNEQFF.

The chain recombines TRBV5-5 with TRBJ1-5; TCRdb picks TRBD1, but there is no DNA to check that call. CDR1 and CDR2 (germline): SGHKS, YYEKEE (reference sequence). This CDR3 comprises 17 residues. The CDR3 protein is CASSPGGGGGGNQPQHF.

J is TRBJ1-1 and V is TRBV10-3; TCRdb's assignment of TRBD1 cannot be checked, as there is no DNA. This CDR3 spans 14 amino acids. Germline V gives CDR1 ENHRY, CDR2 SYGVKD. The CDR3: CAIREGQGNTEAFF.

The chain joins TRBV9 to TRBJ2-1; TCRdb outputs TRBD2, but without DNA this stays unchecked. Looked up from germline, CDR1 is SGDLS and CDR2 is YYNGEE. The CDR3 runs 15 residues. CDR3 in amino acids: CASSVPSGGFDEQFF.

The chain links TRBV3-1 to TRBJ1-2. The germline V gene has CDR1 LGHDT and CDR2 YNNKEL (reference sequence). The CDR3 totals 13 residues. The CDR3 sequence is CASSQDGNYGYTF.

The chain joins TRBV4-1 to TRBJ2-1; TCRdb's D gene call, TRBD2, goes unchecked for lack of DNA. The CDR3 has 19 residues. Germline V gives CDR1 MGHRA, CDR2 YSYEKL. The CDR3 sequence: CASSQGGSGNSRSYNEQFF.

J is TRBJ2-7 and V is TRBV4-1. The CDR3 is 13 amino acids. The V gene's germline CDR1 is MGHRA and CDR2 YSYEKL. Here the CDR3 reads CASSPRATYEQYF.

V usage is TRBV7-7 and J usage is TRBJ2-2; TCRdb's assignment of TRBD1 cannot be checked, as there is no DNA. The germline CDR1 and CDR2 sequences are SSHAT and FNYEAQ (reference sequence). This CDR3 contains 15 residues. The CDR3 protein is CASLTGGSKTGELFF.

The V and J genes are TRBV29-1 and TRBJ2-1; the D call of TRBD2 rests on TCRdb alone, since no DNA is present to check it. The germline V gene encodes CDR1 SQVTM and CDR2 ANQGSEA. The CDR3 length is 11 residues. The CDR3 sequence: CSAHSGNEQFF.

The chain joins TRBV6-6 to TRBJ1-1. Germline V gene data show CDR1 as MNHNY and CDR2 as SVGAGI (reference sequence). This CDR3 contains 12 residues. The CDR3: CASSYGAAEAFF.

V is TRBV6-5 and J is TRBJ2-7; without DNA, the TCRdb call of TRBD1 cannot be checked. Looked up from germline, CDR1 is MNHEY and CDR2 is SVGAGI. This CDR3 is 13 amino acids long. The CDR3 loop reads CATGDRGFYEQYF.

The chain carries TRBV19 and TRBJ2-1; with no DNA, the TCRdb D assignment of TRBD1 cannot be verified. The CDR3 covers 11 residues. Germline CDR1 reads LNHDA; CDR2 reads SQIVND (reference sequence). CDR3 amino acids: CASRQGDEQFF.

The J gene is TRBJ2-7, the V gene TRBV15; TCRdb designates TRBD1, a call that cannot be tested without DNA. Germline V gives CDR1 LNHNV, CDR2 YYDKDF (reference sequence). This CDR3 contains 13 residues. Here the CDR3 reads CATSGRDNYEQYF.

The chain uses TRBV25-1 and TRBJ2-3; TCRdb selects TRBD1, and the lack of DNA leaves this call unchecked. CDR3 size: 12 residues. Germline V lookup: CDR1 MGHDK, CDR2 SYGVNS. CDR3 residues: CASTGQGDTQYF.

The chain recombines TRBV28 with TRBJ2-1; the D gene TCRdb calls, TRBD1, cannot be checked with no DNA. The CDR3 consists of 14 residues. Per the germline V gene, CDR1 is MDHEN and CDR2 is SYDVKM. CDR3: CASSLIGAYNEQFF.

The V gene is TRBV7-9, the J gene TRBJ1-6; the D gene TCRdb calls, TRBD1, cannot be checked with no DNA. Germline CDR1 reads SEHNR; CDR2 reads FQNEAQ (reference sequence). This CDR3 is 15 amino acids long. CDR3 residues: CASSYTGDVRAPLHF.

The chain has TRBV7-9 and TRBJ2-2. The CDR3 covers 14 residues. Germline CDR1 SEHNR, CDR2 FQNEAQ (reference sequence). The CDR3 is CASSDNVNTGELFF.

V and J are TRBV7-9 and TRBJ2-5; as DNA is missing, the TRBD1 call by TCRdb cannot be tested. Germline V lookup: CDR1 SEHNR, CDR2 FQNEAQ (reference sequence). The CDR3 is 15 residues long. The CDR3 sequence: CATATRDSSLETQYF.

The chain joins TRBV12-3 or TRBV12-4 to TRBJ2-7; TCRdb returns TRBD1, unconfirmable since there is no DNA. The CDR3 consists of 13 residues. The CDR3 loop reads CASSQAGKGEQYF.

The chain links TRBV7-2 to TRBJ2-7; TCRdb picks TRBD2, but there is no DNA to check that call. The CDR3 totals 19 residues. Germline CDR1 is SGHTA and CDR2 is FQGNSA. CDR3 protein: CASSPEWVIGGEHIYEQYF.